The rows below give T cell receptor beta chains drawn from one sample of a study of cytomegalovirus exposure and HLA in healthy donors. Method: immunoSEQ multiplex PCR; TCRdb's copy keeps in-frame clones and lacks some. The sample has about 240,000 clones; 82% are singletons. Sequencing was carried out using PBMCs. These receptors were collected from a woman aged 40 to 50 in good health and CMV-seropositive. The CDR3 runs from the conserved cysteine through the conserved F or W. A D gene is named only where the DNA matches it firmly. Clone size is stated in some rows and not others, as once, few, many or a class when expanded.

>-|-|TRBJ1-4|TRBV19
CASSIRAGAAEKLFF
TGTGCCAGTAGTATAAGGGCAGGGGCCGCTGAAAAACTGTTTTTT
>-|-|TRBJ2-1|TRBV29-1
CSVESPDRSSYNEQFF
TGCAGCGTTGAATCACCCGACAGGAGCTCCTACAATGAGCAGTTCTTC
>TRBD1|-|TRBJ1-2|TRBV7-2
CASSDRTGGANGYTF
TGTGCCAGCAGCGATCGGACAGGGGGCGCCAATGGCTACACCTTC
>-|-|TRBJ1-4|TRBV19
CASSPSLEKLFF
TGTGCCAGTAGTCCTTCCCTTGAAAAACTGTTTTTT
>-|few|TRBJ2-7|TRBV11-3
CASSFNYEQYF
TGTGCCAGCAGCTTCAATTACGAGCAGTACTTC
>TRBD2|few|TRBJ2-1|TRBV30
CAWSVRSGGWNEQFF
TGTGCCTGGAGTGTAAGAAGCGGGGGATGGAATGAGCAGTTCTTC
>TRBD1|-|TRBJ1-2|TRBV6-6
CASSYPAGQGAGGYTF
TGTGCCAGCAGTTACCCGGCGGGGCAGGGGGCAGGTGGCTACACCTTC
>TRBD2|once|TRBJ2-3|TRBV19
CASSTGLGRSTQYF
TGTGCCAGTAGTACGGGACTAGGAAGATCTACGCAGTATTTT
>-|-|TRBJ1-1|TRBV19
CASRLQTNTEAFF
TGTGCCAGTAGATTACAGACGAACACTGAAGCTTTCTTT
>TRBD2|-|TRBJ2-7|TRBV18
CASSPPSGPNEQYF
TGTGCCAGCTCACCTCCTAGCGGGCCCAACGAGCAGTACTTC
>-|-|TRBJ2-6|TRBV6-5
CASRPRQSGANVLTF
TGTGCCAGCAGACCCCGACAGTCTGGGGCCAACGTCCTGACTTTC
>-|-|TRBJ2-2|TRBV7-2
CASSLGPPGELFF
TGTGCCAGCAGCTTAGGGCCCCCCGGGGAGCTGTTTTTT
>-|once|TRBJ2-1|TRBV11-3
CASSLPGDEQFF
TGTGCCAGCAGCTTACCCGGGGATGAGCAGTTCTTC
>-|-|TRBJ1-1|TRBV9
CASSASSGLMNTEAFF
TGTGCCAGCAGCGCCTCGAGCGGACTAATGAACACTGAAGCTTTCTTT
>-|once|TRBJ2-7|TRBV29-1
CSVEQDSFSSYEQYF
TGCAGCGTTGAGCAAGACAGTTTCAGCTCCTACGAGCAGTACTTC
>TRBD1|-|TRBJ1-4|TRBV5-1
CASSEDRGGEKLFF
TGCGCCAGCAGCGAGGACAGGGGAGGGGAAAAACTGTTTTTT
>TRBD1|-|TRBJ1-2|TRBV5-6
CASSLGQGFGYTF
TGTGCCAGCAGCTTGGGACAGGGTTTTGGCTACACCTTC
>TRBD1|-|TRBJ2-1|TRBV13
CASSFRDRDNEQFF
TGTGCCAGCAGCTTCCGGGACAGAGACAATGAGCAGTTCTTC
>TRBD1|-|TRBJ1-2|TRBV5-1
CASSILTGDVDGYTF
TGCGCCAGCAGCATTCTGACAGGGGATGTGGATGGCTACACCTTC
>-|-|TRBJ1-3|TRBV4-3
CASSQDLPVSGNTIYF
TGCGCCAGCAGCCAAGATTTGCCAGTCTCTGGAAACACCATATATTTT
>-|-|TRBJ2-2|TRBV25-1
CASSQTSNTGELFF
TGTGCCAGCAGTCAAACAAGTAACACCGGGGAGCTGTTTTTT
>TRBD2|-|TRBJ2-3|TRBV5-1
CASSFRTSGGDTQYF
TGCGCCAGCAGCTTCAGGACTAGCGGGGGAGATACGCAGTATTTT
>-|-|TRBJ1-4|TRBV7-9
CASSSMGGINEKLFF
TGTGCCAGCAGCTCAATGGGGGGGATTAATGAAAAACTGTTTTTT
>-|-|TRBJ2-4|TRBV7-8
CASSLAAGLAKNIQYF
TGTGCCAGCAGCTTAGCTGCAGGGCTAGCCAAAAACATTCAGTACTTC
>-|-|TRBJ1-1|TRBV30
CAWSGGPTEAFF
TGTGCCTGGAGTGGGGGGCCCACTGAAGCTTTCTTT
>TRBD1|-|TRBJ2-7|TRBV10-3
CAISESDRAPSYEQYF
TGTGCCATCAGTGAGTCGGACAGGGCGCCTTCCTACGAGCAGTACTTC
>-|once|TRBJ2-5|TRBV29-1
CSADRGQETQYF
TGCAGCGCCGACCGGGGCCAAGAGACCCAGTACTTC
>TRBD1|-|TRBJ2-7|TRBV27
CASSRDRVSYEQYF
TGTGCCAGCAGCAGGGACAGGGTCTCCTACGAGCAGTACTTC
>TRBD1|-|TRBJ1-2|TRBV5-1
CASSPAGGGYGYTF
TGCGCCAGCAGCCCGGCAGGGGGCGGCTATGGCTACACCTTC
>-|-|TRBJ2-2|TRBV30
CAWSVTGPGELFF
TGTGCCTGGAGTGTAACAGGGCCCGGGGAGCTGTTTTTT
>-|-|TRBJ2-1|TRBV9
CASSLRVTITNEQFF
TGTGCCAGCAGCCTGAGGGTAACCATTACAAATGAGCAGTTCTTC
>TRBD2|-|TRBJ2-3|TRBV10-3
CAISLGLAETDTQYF
TGTGCCATCAGTTTGGGACTAGCGGAAACAGATACGCAGTATTTT
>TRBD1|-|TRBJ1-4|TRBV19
CASSIVGPGGEKLFF
TGTGCCAGTAGTATTGTCGGACCAGGGGGTGAAAAACTGTTTTTT
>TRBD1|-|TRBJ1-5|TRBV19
CASSNRGPAYSNQPQHF
TGTGCCAGTAGTAACAGGGGGCCTGCTTATAGCAATCAGCCCCAGCATTTT
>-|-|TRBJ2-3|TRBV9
CASSGASAADTQYF
TGTGCCAGCAGCGGCGCTAGTGCTGCAGATACGCAGTATTTT
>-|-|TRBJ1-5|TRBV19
CASSPTPGYLINQPQHF
TGTGCCAGTAGTCCAACACCAGGGTACTTAATCAATCAGCCCCAGCATTTT
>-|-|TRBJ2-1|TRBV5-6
CASSVSSDVSYNEQFF
TGTGCCAGCAGCGTCTCTAGCGATGTCTCCTACAATGAGCAGTTCTTC
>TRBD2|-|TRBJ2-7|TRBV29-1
CSVEVGSGGYEQYF
TGCAGCGTTGAAGTTGGTAGCGGGGGCTACGAGCAGTACTTC
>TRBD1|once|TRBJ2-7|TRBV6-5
CASSYSRGHSYEQYF
TGTGCCAGCAGTTACTCGAGGGGGCACTCCTACGAGCAGTACTTC
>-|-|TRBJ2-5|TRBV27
CASTLVWPLETQYF
TGTGCCAGCACCCTGGTCTGGCCCTTAGAGACCCAGTACTTC